This paragraph reports one T cell receptor beta chain. The CDR3 runs 15 residues. The germline V gene encodes CDR1 SGHTA and CDR2 FQGNSA. Unmatched junction bases numbered 7, after V lost 1 base and J lost 5 bases. In the study's own analysis: The authors estimated nucleated cell counts from reference gene primer amplification. Repertoires were generated with immunoSEQ multiplex PCR, while TCRdb's copy carries only in-frame clones and drops some. That table is the source of V, J and clone size, and D and trimming were worked out from the DNA. The data show some 330,000 clones, approximately 88% seen once. These data belong to a study of blood T cell repertoires in COVID-19. Study overall: The analysed material was cDNA or gDNA that came from T cells, B-cell-depleted T cells, or PBMCs.

Across fewer than 25 US areas, participants ranged in age from roughly 18 to 95 years. Two negative PCRs, clearance, or symptom resolution characterized the recovered Cohort 3 donors. The source is a man aged 25 to 45 who had recovered from COVID-19. Source material: PBMCs or T cells enriched from blood (not recorded which). The rearrangement links TRBV7-2 to TRBJ2-7; TRBD1 matches 8 bases. The CDR3 DNA follows: TGTGCCAGCAGCTTAGGTCAGGGGGCGCGGAACGAGCAGTACTTC. Translation: CASSLGQGARNEQYF.